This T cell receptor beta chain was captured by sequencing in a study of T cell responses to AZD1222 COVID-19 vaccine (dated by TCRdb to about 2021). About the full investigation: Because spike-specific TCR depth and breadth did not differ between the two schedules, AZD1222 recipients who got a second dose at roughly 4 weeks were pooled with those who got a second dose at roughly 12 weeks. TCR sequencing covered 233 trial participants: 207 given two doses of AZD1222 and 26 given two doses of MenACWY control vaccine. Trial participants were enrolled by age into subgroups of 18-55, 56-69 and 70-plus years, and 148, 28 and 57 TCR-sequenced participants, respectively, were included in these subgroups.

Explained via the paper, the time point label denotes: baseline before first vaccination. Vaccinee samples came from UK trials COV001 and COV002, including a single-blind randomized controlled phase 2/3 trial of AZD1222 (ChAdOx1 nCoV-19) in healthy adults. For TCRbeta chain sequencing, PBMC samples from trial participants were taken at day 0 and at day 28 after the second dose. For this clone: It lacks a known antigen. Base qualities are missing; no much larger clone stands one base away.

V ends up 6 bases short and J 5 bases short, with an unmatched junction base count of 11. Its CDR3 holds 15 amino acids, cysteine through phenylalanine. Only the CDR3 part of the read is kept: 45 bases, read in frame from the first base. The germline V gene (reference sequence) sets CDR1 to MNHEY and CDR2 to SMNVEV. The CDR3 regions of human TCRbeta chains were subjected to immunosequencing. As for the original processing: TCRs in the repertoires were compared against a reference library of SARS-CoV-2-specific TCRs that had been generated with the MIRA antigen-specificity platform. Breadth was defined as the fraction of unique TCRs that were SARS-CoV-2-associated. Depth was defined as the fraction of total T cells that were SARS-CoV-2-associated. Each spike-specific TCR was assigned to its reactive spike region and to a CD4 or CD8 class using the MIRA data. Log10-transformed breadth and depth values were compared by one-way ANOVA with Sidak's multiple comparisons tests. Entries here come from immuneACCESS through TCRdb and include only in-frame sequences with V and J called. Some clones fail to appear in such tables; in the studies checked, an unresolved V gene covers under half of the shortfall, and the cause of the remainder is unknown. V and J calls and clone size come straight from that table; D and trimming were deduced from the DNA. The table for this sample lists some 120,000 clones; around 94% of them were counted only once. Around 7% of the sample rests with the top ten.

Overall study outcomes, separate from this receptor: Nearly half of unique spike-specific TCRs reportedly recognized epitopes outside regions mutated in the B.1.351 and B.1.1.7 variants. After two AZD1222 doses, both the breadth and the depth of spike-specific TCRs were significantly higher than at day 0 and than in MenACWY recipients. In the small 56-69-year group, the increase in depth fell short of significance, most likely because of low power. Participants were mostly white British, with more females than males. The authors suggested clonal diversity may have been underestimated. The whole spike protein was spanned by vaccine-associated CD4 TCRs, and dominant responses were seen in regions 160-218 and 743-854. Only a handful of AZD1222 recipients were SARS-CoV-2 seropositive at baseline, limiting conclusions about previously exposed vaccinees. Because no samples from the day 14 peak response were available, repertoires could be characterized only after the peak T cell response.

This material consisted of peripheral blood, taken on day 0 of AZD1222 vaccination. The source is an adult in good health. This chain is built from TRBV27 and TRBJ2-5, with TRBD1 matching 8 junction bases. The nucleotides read TGTGCCAGCAGCACATCCAGGACAGGGAGGGAGACCCAGTACTTC. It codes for CASSTSRTGRETQYF.